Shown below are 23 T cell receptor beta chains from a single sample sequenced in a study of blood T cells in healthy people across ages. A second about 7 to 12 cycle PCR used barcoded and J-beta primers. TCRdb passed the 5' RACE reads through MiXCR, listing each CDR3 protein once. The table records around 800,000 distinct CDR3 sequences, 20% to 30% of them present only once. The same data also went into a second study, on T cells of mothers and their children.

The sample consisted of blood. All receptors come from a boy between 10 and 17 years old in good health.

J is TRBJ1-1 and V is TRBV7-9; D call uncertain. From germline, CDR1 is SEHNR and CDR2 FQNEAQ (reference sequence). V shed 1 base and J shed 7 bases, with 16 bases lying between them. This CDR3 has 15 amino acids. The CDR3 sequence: CASSLEAWELGEAFF. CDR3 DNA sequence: TGTGCCAGCAGCTTAGAGGCCTGGGAATTGGGTGAAGCTTTCTTT. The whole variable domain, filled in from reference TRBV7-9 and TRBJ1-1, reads DTGVSQNPRHKITKRGQNVTFRCDPISEHNRLYWYRQTLGQGPEFLTYFQNEAQLEKSRLLSDRFSAERPKGSFSTLEIQRTEQGDSAMYLCASSLEAWELGEAFFGQGTRLTVV.

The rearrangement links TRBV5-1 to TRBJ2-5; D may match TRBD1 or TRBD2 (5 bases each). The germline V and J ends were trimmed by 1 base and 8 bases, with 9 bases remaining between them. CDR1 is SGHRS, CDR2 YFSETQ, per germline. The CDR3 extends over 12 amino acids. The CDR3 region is CASSLTGATQYF. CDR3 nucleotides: TGCGCCAGCAGCTTGACCGGGGCCACCCAGTACTTC.

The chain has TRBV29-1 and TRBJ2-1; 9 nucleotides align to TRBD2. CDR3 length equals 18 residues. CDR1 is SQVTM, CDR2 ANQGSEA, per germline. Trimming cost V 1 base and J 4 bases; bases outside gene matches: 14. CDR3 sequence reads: CSVEVASGVDPLYNEQFF. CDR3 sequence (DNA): TGCAGCGTTGAAGTGGCTAGCGGGGTAGACCCCCTTTACAATGAGCAGTTCTTC.

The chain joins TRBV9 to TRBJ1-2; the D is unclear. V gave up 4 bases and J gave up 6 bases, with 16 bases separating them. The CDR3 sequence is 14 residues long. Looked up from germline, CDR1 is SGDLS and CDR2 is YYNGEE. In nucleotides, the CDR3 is TGTGCCAGCAGCACGGACTCAAGATCGGATGGCTACACCTTC. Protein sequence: CASSTDSRSDGYTF.

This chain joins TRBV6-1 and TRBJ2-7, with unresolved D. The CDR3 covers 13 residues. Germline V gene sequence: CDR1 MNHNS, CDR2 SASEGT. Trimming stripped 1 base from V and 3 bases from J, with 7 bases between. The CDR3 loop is CASSEGRLYEQYF. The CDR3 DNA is TGTGCCAGCAGTGAAGGTCGACTCTACGAGCAGTACTTC.

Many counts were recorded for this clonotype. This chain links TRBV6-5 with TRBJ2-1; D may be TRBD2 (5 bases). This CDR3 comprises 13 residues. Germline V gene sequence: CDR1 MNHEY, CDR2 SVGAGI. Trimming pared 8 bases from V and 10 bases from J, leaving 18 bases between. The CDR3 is CASCELPRGEQFF. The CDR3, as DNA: TGTGCCAGCTGTGAGCTCCCCCGGGGAGAGCAGTTCTTC.

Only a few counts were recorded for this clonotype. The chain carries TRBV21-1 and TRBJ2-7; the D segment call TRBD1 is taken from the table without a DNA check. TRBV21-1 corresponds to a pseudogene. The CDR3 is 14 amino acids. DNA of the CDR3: TGTGCCAGCAGCAAAGTGGGGGGGCCGGGGGAGCAGTACTTC. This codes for CASSKVGGPGEQYF.

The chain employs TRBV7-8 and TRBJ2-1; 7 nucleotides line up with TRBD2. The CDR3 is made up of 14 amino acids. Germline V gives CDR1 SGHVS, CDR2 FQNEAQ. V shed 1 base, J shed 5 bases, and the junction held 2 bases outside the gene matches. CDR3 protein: CASSLVLANNEQFF. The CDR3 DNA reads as TGTGCCAGCAGCTTAGTACTAGCGAACAATGAGCAGTTCTTC.

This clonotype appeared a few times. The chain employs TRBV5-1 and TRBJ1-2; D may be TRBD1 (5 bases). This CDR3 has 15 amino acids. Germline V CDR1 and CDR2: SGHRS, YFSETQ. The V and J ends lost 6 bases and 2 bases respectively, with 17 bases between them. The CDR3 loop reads CASTPDWGENYGYTF. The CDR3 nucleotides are TGCGCCAGCACTCCCGATTGGGGGGAGAACTATGGCTACACCTTC.

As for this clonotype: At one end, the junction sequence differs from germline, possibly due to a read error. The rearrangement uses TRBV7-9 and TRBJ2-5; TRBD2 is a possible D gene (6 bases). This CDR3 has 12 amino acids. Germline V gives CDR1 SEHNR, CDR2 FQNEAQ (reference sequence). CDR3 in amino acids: CASSYQGDGGSF. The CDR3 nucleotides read TGTGCCAGCAGCTACCAAGGGGACGGAGGGTCGTTC.

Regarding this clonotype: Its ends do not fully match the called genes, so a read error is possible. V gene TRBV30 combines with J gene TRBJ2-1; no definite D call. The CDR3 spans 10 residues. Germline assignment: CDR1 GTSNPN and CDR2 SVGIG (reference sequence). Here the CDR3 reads CAWSVDIKHF. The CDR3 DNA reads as TGTGCCTGGAGTGTAGACATTAAGCACTTC.

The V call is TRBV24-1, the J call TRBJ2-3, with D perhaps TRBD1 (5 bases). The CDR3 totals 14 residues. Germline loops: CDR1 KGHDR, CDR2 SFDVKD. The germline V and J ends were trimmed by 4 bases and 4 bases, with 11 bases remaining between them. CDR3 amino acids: CATSDRSTADTQYF. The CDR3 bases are TGTGCCACCAGTGACCGCTCGACAGCAGATACGCAGTATTTT.

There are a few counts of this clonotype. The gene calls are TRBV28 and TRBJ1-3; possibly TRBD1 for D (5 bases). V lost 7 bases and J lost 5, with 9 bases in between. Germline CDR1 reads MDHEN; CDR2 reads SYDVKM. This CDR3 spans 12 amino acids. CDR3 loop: CASTQGRNTIYF. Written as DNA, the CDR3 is TGTGCCAGCACCCAGGGAAGAAACACCATATATTTT.

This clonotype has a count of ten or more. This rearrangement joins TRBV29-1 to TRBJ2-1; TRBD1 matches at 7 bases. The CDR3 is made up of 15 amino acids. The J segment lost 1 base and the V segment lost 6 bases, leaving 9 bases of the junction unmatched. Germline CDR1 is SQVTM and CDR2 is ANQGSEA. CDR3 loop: CSVGLDRESYNEQFF. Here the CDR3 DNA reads TGCAGCGTGGGCCTAGACAGGGAATCCTACAATGAGCAGTTCTTC.

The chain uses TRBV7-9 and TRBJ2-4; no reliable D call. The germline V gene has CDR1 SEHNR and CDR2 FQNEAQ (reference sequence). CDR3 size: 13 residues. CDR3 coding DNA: TGTTCCGCATCCAGCGCCACCAAAAACATTCAGTACTTC. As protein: CSASSATKNIQYF.

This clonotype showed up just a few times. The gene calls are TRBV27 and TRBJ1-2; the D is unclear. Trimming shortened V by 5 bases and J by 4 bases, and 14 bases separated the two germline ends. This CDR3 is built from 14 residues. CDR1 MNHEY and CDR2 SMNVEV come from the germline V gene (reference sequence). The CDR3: CASSATGLVYGYTF. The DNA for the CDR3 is TGTGCCAGCAGTGCCACCGGCCTCGTCTATGGCTACACCTTC.

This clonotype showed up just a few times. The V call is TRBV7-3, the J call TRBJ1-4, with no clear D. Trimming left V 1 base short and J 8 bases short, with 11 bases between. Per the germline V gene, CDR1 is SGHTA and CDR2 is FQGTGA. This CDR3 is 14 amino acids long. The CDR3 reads CASSLSGKDEKLFF. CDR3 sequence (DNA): TGTGCCAGCAGCTTAAGTGGGAAGGACGAAAAACTGTTTTTT.

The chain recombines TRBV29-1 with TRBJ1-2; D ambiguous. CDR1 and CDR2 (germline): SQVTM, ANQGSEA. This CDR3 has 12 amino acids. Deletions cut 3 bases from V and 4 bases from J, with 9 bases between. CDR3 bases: TGCAGCGTTGAGGCGGCGGGCTATGGCTACACCTTC. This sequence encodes CSVEAAGYGYTF. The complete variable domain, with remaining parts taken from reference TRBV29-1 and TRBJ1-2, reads SAVISQKPSRDICQRGTSLTIQCQVDSQVTMMFWYRQQPGQSLTLIATANQGSEATYESGFVIDKFPISRPNLTFSTLTVSNMSPEDSSIYLCSVEAAGYGYTFGSGTRLTVV.

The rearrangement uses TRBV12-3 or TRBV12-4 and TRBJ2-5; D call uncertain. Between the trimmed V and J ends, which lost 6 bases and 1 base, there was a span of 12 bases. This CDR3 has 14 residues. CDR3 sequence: CASRPESPQETQYF. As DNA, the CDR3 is TGTGCCAGCAGGCCCGAGTCCCCCCAAGAGACCCAGTACTTC.

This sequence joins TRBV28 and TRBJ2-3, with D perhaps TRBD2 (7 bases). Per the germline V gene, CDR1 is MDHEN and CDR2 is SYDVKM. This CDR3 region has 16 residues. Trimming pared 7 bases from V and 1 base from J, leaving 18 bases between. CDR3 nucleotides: TGTGCCAGCAAAACGGGGGGCCTCCAGGGCACAGATACGCAGTATTTT. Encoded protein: CASKTGGLQGTDTQYF.

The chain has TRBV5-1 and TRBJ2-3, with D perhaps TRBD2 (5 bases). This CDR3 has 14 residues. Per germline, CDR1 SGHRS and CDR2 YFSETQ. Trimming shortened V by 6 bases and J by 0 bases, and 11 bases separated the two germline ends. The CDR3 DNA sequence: TGCGCCAGCAACGAACCGGGAAGCACAGATACGCAGTATTTT. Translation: CASNEPGSTDTQYF.

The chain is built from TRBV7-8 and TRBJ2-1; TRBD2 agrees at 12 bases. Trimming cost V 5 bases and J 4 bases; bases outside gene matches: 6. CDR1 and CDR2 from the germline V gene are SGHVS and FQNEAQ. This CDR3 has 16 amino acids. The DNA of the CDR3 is TGTGCCAGCAGCGTCCTACTAGCGGGAGGTTACAATGAGCAGTTCTTC. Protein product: CASSVLLAGGYNEQFF.

CDR3 sequence (DNA): TGTGCCAGCAGCTATGGATCAGGGGTTACTGAAGCTTTCTTT. This encodes CASSYGSGVTEAFF. The chain combines TRBV7-2 with TRBJ1-1; D may be TRBD1 (6 bases). Germline V lookup: CDR1 SGHTA, CDR2 FQGNSA. V lost 4 bases, J lost 5 bases, and 14 bases lay in between. The CDR3 length is 14 residues.